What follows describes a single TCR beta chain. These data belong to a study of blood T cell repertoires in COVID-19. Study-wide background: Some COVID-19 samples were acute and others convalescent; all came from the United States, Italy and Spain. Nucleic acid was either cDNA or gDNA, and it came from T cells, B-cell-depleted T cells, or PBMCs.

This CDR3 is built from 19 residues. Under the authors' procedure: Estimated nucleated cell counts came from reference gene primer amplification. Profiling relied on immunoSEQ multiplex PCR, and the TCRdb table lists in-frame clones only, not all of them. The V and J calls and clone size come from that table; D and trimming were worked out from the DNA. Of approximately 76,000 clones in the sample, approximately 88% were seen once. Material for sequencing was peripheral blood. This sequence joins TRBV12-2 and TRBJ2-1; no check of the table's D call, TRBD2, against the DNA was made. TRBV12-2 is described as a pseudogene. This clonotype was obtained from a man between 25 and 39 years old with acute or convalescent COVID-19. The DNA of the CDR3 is TGTGCAAGTCGCCCACCGGGACTAGCGGGAGGGGGTCGGCCCAATGAGCAGTTCTTC. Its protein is CASRPPGLAGGGRPNEQFF.